This TCR beta chain comes out of a study of CD4 T cells in relation to SARS-CoV-2 and coronaviruses. Study information: TCR beta CDR3s were sequenced after approximately ten-day antigen culture of PBMCs. Shared crossreactive spike epitopes were mapped to their HLA restriction.

Remarks on this clone: The antigen is unknown.

Clones were read by immunoSEQ multiplex PCR, and TCRdb kept only the in-frame ones, dropping some. The sample carries 15,000 to 20,000 clones, about 78% recorded once. CDR1 SNHLY and CDR2 FYNNEI come from the germline V gene. The CDR3 consists of 13 residues. Trimming pared 4 bases from V and 6 bases from J, leaving 12 bases between. The unexposed donors gave CD4+ T cells in about 2010-2019, prior to COVID-19. CD4+ T cells were isolated from the cells after less than 13 days of culture. Cells permitting, SARS-CoV-2 S/N and four cold-coronavirus spikes were tested on unexposed-donor CD4+ T cells. The sequenced material came from CD4+ T cells from PBMCs, cultured in vitro. The receptor was isolated from a human donor in good health. The chain uses TRBV2 and TRBJ1-2, with D uncertain. CDR3 bases: TGTGCCAGCAGTGCTGGGTTAGAGGATGGCTACACCTTC. Translated, it gives CASSAGLEDGYTF.